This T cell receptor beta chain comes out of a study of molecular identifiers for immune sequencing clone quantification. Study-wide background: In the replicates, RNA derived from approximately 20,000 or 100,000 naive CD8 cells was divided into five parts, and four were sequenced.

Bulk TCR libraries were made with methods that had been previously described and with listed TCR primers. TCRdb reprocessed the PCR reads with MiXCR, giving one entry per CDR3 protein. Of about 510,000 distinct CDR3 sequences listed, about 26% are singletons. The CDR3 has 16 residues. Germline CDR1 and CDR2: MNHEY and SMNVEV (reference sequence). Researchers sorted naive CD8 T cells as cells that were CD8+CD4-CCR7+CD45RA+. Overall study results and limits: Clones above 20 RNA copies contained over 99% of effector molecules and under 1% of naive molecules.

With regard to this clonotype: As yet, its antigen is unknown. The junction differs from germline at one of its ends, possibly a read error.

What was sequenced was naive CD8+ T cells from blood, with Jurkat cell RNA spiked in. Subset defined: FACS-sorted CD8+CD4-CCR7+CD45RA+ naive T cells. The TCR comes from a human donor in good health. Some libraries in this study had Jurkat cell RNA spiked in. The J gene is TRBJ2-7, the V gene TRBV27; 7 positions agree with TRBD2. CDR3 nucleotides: TGTGCCGGCAGTTTATCTCCTAGCGGACCCTCCTACGAGCAGTACTTC. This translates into CAGSLSPSGPSYEQYF.